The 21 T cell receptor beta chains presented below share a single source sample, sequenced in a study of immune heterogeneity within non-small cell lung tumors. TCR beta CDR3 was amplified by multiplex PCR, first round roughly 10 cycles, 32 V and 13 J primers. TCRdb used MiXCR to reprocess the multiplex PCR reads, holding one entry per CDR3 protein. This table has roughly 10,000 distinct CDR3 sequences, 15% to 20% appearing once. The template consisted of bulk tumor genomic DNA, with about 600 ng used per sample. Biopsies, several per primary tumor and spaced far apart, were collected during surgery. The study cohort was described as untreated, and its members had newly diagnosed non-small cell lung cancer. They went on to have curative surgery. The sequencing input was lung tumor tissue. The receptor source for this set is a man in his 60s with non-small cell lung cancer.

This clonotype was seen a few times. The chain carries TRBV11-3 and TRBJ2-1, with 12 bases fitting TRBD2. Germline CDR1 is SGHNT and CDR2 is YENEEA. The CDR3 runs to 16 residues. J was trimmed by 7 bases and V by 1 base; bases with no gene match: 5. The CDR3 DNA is TGTGCCAGCAGCTTAGTACTAGCGGGAGGAGGGAATGAGCAGTTCTTC. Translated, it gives CASSLVLAGGGNEQFF.

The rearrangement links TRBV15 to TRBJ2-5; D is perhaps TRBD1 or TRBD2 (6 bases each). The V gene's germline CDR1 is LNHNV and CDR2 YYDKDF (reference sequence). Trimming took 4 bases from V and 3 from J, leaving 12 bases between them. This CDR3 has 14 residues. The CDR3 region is CATSKGGLKETQYF. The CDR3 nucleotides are TGTGCCACCAGCAAGGGGGGACTGAAAGAGACCCAGTACTTC.

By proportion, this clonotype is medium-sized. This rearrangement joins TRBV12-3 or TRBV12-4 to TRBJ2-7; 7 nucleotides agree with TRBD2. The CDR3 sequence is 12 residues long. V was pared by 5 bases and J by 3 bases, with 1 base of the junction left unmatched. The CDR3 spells CASSRDYYEQYF. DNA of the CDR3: TGTGCCAGCAGTAGGGACTACTACGAGCAGTACTTC.

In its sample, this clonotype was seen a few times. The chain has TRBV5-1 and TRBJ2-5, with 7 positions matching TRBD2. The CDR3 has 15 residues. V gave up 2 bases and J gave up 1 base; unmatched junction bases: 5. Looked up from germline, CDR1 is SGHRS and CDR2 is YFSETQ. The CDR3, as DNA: TGCGCCAGCAGCTTTATGGGACTATCCCAAGAGACCCAGTACTTC. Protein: CASSFMGLSQETQYF.

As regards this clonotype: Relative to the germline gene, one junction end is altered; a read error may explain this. The CDR3 DNA reads as TGTGCCAGTAGCTGGGACAGGGTTGGGGTCAACGTCCTGACTTTC. It specifies CASSWDRVGVNVLTF. The chain has TRBV19 and TRBJ2-6; 9 bases are shared with TRBD1. Per germline, CDR1 LNHDA and CDR2 SQIVND (reference sequence). This CDR3 spans 15 amino acids.

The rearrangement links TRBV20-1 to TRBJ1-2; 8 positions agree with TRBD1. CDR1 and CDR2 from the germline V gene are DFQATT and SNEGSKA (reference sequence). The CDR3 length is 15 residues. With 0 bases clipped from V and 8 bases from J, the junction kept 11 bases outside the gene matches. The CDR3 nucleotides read TGCAGTGCTAGAGATACGTCAGGGGGCCTTTTCGGCTACACCTTC. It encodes CSARDTSGGLFGYTF.

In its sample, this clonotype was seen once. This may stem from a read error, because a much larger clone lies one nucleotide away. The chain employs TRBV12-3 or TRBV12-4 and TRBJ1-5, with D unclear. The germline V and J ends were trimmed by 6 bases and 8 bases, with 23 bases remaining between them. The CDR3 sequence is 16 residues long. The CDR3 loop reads CASRSQAWAGGEPQHF. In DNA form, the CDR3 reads TGTGCCAGCAGATCCCAGGCTTGGGCAGGAGGTGAGCCCCAGCATTTT.

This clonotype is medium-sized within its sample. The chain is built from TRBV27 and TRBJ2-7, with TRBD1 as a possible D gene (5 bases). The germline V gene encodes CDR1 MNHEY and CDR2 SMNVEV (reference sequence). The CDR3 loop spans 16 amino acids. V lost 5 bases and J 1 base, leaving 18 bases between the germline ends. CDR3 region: CASSHYLGAASYEQYF. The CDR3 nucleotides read TGTGCCAGCAGTCATTACCTTGGGGCCGCTTCCTACGAGCAGTACTTC.

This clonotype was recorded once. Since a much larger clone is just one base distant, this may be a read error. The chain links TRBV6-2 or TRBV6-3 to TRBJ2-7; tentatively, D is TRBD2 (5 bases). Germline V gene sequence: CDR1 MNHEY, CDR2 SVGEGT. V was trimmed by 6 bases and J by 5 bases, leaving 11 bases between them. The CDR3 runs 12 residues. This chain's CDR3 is CASRRDYHEQYF. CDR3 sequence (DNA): TGTGCCAGCAGACGGGATTATCACGAGCAGTACTTC.

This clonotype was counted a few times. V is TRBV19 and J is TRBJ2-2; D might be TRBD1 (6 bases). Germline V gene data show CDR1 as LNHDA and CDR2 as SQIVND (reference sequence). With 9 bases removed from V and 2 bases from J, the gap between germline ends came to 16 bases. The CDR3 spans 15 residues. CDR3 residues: CASRAGEVNTGELFF. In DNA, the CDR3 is TGTGCCAGCAGGGCAGGGGAAGTAAACACCGGGGAGCTGTTTTTT.

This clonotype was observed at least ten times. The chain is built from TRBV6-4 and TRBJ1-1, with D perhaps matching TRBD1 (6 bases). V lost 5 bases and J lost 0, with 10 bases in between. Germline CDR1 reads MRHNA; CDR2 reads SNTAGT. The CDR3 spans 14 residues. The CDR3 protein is CASSQGGLNTEAFF. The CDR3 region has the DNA TGTGCCAGCAGTCAAGGGGGTTTGAACACTGAAGCTTTCTTT.

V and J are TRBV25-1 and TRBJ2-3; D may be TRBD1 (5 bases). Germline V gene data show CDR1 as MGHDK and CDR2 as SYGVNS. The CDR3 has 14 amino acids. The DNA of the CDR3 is TGTCCCATCAGTGGAGCAACAGGTACAGATACGCAGTATTTT. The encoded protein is CPISGATGTDTQYF.

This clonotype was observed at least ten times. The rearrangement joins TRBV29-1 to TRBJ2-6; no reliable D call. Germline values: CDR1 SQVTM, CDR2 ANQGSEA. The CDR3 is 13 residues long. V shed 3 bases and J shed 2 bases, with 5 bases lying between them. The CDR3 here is CSVETAGANVLTF. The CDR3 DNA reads TGCAGCGTTGAGACTGCTGGGGCCAACGTCCTGACTTTC.

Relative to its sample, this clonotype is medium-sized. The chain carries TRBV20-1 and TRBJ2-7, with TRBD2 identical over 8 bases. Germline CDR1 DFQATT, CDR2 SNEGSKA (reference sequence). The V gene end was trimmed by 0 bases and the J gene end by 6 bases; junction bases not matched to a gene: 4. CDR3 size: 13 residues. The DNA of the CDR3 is TGCAGTGCTAGAGATAGCGGGACACCCGAGCAGTACTTC. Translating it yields CSARDSGTPEQYF.

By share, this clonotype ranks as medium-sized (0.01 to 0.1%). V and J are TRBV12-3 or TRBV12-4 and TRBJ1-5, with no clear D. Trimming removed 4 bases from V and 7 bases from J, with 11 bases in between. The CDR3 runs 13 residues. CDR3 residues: CASSSTLGQPQHF. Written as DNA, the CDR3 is TGTGCCAGCAGTTCAACCCTTGGCCAGCCCCAGCATTTT.

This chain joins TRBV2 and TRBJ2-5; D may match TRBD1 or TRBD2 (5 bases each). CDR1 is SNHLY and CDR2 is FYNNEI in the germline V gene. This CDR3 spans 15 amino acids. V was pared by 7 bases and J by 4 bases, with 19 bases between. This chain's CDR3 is CASTPLGMGVETQYF. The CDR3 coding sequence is TGTGCCAGCACCCCCCTGGGGATGGGGGTAGAGACCCAGTACTTC.

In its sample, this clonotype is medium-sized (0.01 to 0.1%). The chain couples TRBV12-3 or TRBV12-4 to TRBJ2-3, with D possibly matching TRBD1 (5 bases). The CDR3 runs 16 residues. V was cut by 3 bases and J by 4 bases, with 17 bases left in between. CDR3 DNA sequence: TGTGCCAGCAGTTTTAAGTCAGGGATAGGCGCAGATACGCAGTATTTT. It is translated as CASSFKSGIGADTQYF.

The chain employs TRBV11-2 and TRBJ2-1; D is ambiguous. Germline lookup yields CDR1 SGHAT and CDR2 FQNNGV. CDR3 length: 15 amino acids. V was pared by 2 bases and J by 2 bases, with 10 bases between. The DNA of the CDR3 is TGTGCCAGCAGCTTAAATACACTAACCTACAATGAGCAGTTCTTC. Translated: CASSLNTLTYNEQFF.

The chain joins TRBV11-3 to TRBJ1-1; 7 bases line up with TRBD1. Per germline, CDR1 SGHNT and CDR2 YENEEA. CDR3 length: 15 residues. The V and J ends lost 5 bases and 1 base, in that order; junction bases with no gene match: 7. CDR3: CASSTSGQKNTEAFF. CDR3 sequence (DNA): TGTGCCAGCAGCACCTCGGGACAGAAGAACACTGAAGCTTTCTTT. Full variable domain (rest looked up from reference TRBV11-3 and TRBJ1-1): EAGVVQSPRYKIIEKKQPVAFWCNPISGHNTLYWYLQNLGQGPELLIRYENEEAVDDSQLPKDRFSAERLKGVDSTLKIQPAELGDSAVYLCASSTSGQKNTEAFFGQGTRLTVV.

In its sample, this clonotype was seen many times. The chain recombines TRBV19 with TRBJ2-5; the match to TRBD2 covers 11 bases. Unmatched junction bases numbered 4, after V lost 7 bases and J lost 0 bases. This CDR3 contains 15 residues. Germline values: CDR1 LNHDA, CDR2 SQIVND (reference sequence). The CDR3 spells CASTSSGRYQETQYF. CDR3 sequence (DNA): TGTGCCAGTACTTCTAGCGGGAGGTACCAAGAGACCCAGTACTTC.

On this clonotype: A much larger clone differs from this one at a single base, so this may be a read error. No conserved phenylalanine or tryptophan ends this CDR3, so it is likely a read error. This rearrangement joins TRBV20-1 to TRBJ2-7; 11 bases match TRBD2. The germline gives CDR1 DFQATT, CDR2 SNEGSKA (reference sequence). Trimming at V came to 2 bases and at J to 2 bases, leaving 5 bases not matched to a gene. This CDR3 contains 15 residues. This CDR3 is CSARNLAGGTYEQYS. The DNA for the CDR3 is TGCAGTGCTAGAAATTTAGCGGGAGGGACCTACGAGCAGTACTCC.